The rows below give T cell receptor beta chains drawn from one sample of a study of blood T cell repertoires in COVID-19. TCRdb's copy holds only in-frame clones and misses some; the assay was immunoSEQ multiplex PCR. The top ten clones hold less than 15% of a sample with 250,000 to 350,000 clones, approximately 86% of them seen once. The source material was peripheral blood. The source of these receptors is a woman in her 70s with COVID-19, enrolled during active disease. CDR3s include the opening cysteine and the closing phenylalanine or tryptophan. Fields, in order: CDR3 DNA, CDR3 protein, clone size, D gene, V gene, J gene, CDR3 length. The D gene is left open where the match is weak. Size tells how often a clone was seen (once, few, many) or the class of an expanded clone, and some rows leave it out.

cdr3_nt: TGCGCCAGCAGCCACTTGGGACAGGAGTTCTCTGGAAACACCATATATTTT
cdr3_aa: CASSHLGQEFSGNTIYF
clone_size: NA
d_call: TRBD1
v_call: TRBV4-1
j_call: TRBJ1-3
cdr3_length: 17

cdr3_nt: TGTGCCAGCAGGTCCGGGACAGGGCTGTATTTT
cdr3_aa: CASRSGTGLYF
clone_size: NA
d_call: TRBD1
v_call: TRBV2
j_call: TRBJ2-3
cdr3_length: 11

cdr3_nt: TGTGCCAGCAGGGGGACAGGGGGGCCGCAGTATTTT
cdr3_aa: CASRGTGGPQYF
clone_size: few
d_call: TRBD1
v_call: TRBV2
j_call: TRBJ2-3
cdr3_length: 12

cdr3_nt: TGCGCCAGCAGCAAGGGACAGACTATGAACACTGAAGCTTTCTTT
cdr3_aa: CASSKGQTMNTEAFF
clone_size: NA
d_call: TRBD1
v_call: TRBV5-1
j_call: TRBJ1-1
cdr3_length: 15

cdr3_nt: TGTGCCAGCAGCTTAAGACTAGCGGGGGCAGGGAAAGATACGCAGTATTTT
cdr3_aa: CASSLRLAGAGKDTQYF
clone_size: NA
d_call: TRBD2
v_call: TRBV7-8
j_call: TRBJ2-3
cdr3_length: 17

cdr3_nt: TGCGCCAGCAGCTTGGCCACTTTTGGGGGGTACGCGAACACCGGGGAGCTGTTTTTT
cdr3_aa: CASSLATFGGYANTGELFF
clone_size: NA
d_call: NA
v_call: TRBV5-1
j_call: TRBJ2-2
cdr3_length: 19

cdr3_nt: TGTGCCAGTAGTACAAGGGGGCGGCCGGGCGACACTGAAGCTTTCTTT
cdr3_aa: CASSTRGRPGDTEAFF
clone_size: NA
d_call: TRBD1
v_call: TRBV19
j_call: TRBJ1-1
cdr3_length: 16

cdr3_nt: TGTGCCAGCAGTTACTCCGCCGGGACAGGCTATGGCTACACCTTC
cdr3_aa: CASSYSAGTGYGYTF
clone_size: NA
d_call: TRBD1
v_call: TRBV6-5
j_call: TRBJ1-2
cdr3_length: 15

cdr3_nt: TGTGCCAGCAGTAAAGCGGGGTCCCAAGAGACCCAGTACTTC
cdr3_aa: CASSKAGSQETQYF
clone_size: once
d_call: TRBD2
v_call: TRBV27
j_call: TRBJ2-5
cdr3_length: 14

cdr3_nt: TGTGCCAGCAGCTTGGGGACTAGCGGGGGCGGAAACACCGGGGAGCTGTTTTTT
cdr3_aa: CASSLGTSGGGNTGELFF
clone_size: NA
d_call: TRBD2
v_call: TRBV5-4
j_call: TRBJ2-2
cdr3_length: 18

cdr3_nt: TGTGCCAGCAGCCCTCGTTACGAGCAGTACTTC
cdr3_aa: CASSPRYEQYF
clone_size: NA
d_call: NA
v_call: TRBV7-6
j_call: TRBJ2-7
cdr3_length: 11

cdr3_nt: TGTGCCAGCAGTGAATATCTCCAGGGGAATTGGAACTATGGCTACACCTTC
cdr3_aa: CASSEYLQGNWNYGYTF
clone_size: NA
d_call: NA
v_call: TRBV2
j_call: TRBJ1-2
cdr3_length: 17

cdr3_nt: TGTGCCAGCAGCCCCTACAGGGCCACAGATACGCAGTATTTT
cdr3_aa: CASSPYRATDTQYF
clone_size: NA
d_call: NA
v_call: TRBV14
j_call: TRBJ2-3
cdr3_length: 14

cdr3_nt: TGTGCCAGCAGTTTTCCCGGGAGCGAGACCCAGTACTTC
cdr3_aa: CASSFPGSETQYF
clone_size: NA
d_call: NA
v_call: TRBV27
j_call: TRBJ2-5
cdr3_length: 13

cdr3_nt: TGCGCCAGCAGCCAACTGGGACAGGGGTATTGGGCTTTCTTT
cdr3_aa: CASSQLGQGYWAFF
clone_size: NA
d_call: TRBD1
v_call: TRBV4-1
j_call: TRBJ1-1
cdr3_length: 14

cdr3_nt: TGTGCCAGCAGCTTAAACAGGGTAGCGGGGACTGAAGCTTTCTTT
cdr3_aa: CASSLNRVAGTEAFF
clone_size: NA
d_call: NA
v_call: TRBV7-3
j_call: TRBJ1-1
cdr3_length: 15

cdr3_nt: TGCGCCAGCAGTTATGACAGGACCTATGGCTACACCTTC
cdr3_aa: CASSYDRTYGYTF
clone_size: NA
d_call: NA
v_call: TRBV5-1
j_call: TRBJ1-2
cdr3_length: 13

cdr3_nt: TGTGCCAGCAGCTCTACCGGGACTAGCGGGGCCTACGAGCAGTACTTC
cdr3_aa: CASSSTGTSGAYEQYF
clone_size: once
d_call: TRBD2
v_call: TRBV5-5
j_call: TRBJ2-7
cdr3_length: 16

cdr3_nt: TGTGCCAGCAGCCAAGATACCAGGGTGCCCTTCAACACTGAAGCTTTCTTT
cdr3_aa: CASSQDTRVPFNTEAFF
clone_size: NA
d_call: NA
v_call: TRBV14
j_call: TRBJ1-1
cdr3_length: 17

cdr3_nt: TGTGCCAGCAGCCGACTAGCGGGACTTTCCTATACGCAGTATTTT
cdr3_aa: CASSRLAGLSYTQYF
clone_size: NA
d_call: TRBD2
v_call: TRBV2
j_call: TRBJ2-3
cdr3_length: 15

cdr3_nt: TGTGCCAGCAGCCGACTAGCGGGGGCCACAGATACGCAGTATTTT
cdr3_aa: CASSRLAGATDTQYF
clone_size: once
d_call: TRBD2
v_call: TRBV3-1/TRBV3-2
j_call: TRBJ2-3
cdr3_length: 15

cdr3_nt: TGTGCCAGCAGTTTACATAATGAAAAACTGTTTTTT
cdr3_aa: CASSLHNEKLFF
clone_size: NA
d_call: NA
v_call: TRBV12-3/TRBV12-4
j_call: TRBJ1-4
cdr3_length: 12

cdr3_nt: TGTGCCAGCAGTTACCGGTCAGGGGTCCTTTCTCAGCCCCAGCATTTT
cdr3_aa: CASSYRSGVLSQPQHF
clone_size: NA
d_call: NA
v_call: TRBV6-6
j_call: TRBJ1-5
cdr3_length: 16

cdr3_nt: TGTGCCAGCATCACGACAGGGTTAAGGGAAAAACTGTTTTTT
cdr3_aa: CASITTGLREKLFF
clone_size: NA
d_call: TRBD1
v_call: TRBV6-5
j_call: TRBJ1-4
cdr3_length: 14

cdr3_nt: TGTGCCAGTGACAGGGGAGGCTATGGCTACACCTTC
cdr3_aa: CASDRGGYGYTF
clone_size: NA
d_call: TRBD1
v_call: TRBV6-5
j_call: TRBJ1-2
cdr3_length: 12

cdr3_nt: TGTGCCAGCAGTTACTCGCCGGGGAAAGGCTACACCTTC
cdr3_aa: CASSYSPGKGYTF
clone_size: NA
d_call: NA
v_call: TRBV6-5
j_call: TRBJ1-2
cdr3_length: 13

cdr3_nt: TGCAGCGTTTTCTCAGGTGAGGGCTACGAGCAGTACTTC
cdr3_aa: CSVFSGEGYEQYF
clone_size: once
d_call: NA
v_call: TRBV29-1
j_call: TRBJ2-7
cdr3_length: 13

cdr3_nt: TGTGCCAGCAGCTTTTACCAGCAAGAGACCCAGTACTTC
cdr3_aa: CASSFYQQETQYF
clone_size: few
d_call: NA
v_call: TRBV7-2
j_call: TRBJ2-5
cdr3_length: 13

cdr3_nt: TGTGCCAGCAGCGTAGAGTCAGGCCTGGGGAACACTGAAGCTTTCTTT
cdr3_aa: CASSVESGLGNTEAFF
clone_size: few
d_call: NA
v_call: TRBV9
j_call: TRBJ1-1
cdr3_length: 16

cdr3_nt: TGCGCCAGCAGCACCACTCAGGGGCTCAACACTGAAGCTTTCTTT
cdr3_aa: CASSTTQGLNTEAFF
clone_size: NA
d_call: NA
v_call: TRBV5-1
j_call: TRBJ1-1
cdr3_length: 15

cdr3_nt: TGCGCCAGCAGCTTAGAACAGGGGGTCAACGAGCAGTACTTC
cdr3_aa: CASSLEQGVNEQYF
clone_size: NA
d_call: TRBD1
v_call: TRBV5-1
j_call: TRBJ2-7
cdr3_length: 14

cdr3_nt: TGTGCCAGCAGCTTCGGGGATTCGTACGAGCAGTACTTC
cdr3_aa: CASSFGDSYEQYF
clone_size: NA
d_call: NA
v_call: TRBV7-2
j_call: TRBJ2-7
cdr3_length: 13

cdr3_nt: TGTGCCACCTACCTGTACCCGGGACAGGGAAACCCCCCGAACACCGGGGAGCTGTTTTTT
cdr3_aa: CATYLYPGQGNPPNTGELFF
clone_size: NA
d_call: NA
v_call: TRBV21-1
j_call: TRBJ2-2
cdr3_length: 20

cdr3_nt: TGTGCCAGCAGTTACGGCAGCTCTGGAAACACCATATATTTT
cdr3_aa: CASSYGSSGNTIYF
clone_size: NA
d_call: NA
v_call: TRBV6-2/TRBV6-3
j_call: TRBJ1-3
cdr3_length: 14

cdr3_nt: TGTGCCAGCACGGTAGGGGGCGTCTACGAGCAGTACTTC
cdr3_aa: CASTVGGVYEQYF
clone_size: NA
d_call: NA
v_call: TRBV21-1
j_call: TRBJ2-7
cdr3_length: 13

cdr3_nt: TGTGCCACCAGTGACAGCGGGGGGGCCAGGAACATTCAGTACTTC
cdr3_aa: CATSDSGGARNIQYF
clone_size: NA
d_call: TRBD2
v_call: TRBV24-1
j_call: TRBJ2-4
cdr3_length: 15

cdr3_nt: TGTGCCAGCAGCTTTGCTTTCAGGGAGGGCTATGGCTACACCTTC
cdr3_aa: CASSFAFREGYGYTF
clone_size: NA
d_call: NA
v_call: TRBV7-2
j_call: TRBJ1-2
cdr3_length: 15